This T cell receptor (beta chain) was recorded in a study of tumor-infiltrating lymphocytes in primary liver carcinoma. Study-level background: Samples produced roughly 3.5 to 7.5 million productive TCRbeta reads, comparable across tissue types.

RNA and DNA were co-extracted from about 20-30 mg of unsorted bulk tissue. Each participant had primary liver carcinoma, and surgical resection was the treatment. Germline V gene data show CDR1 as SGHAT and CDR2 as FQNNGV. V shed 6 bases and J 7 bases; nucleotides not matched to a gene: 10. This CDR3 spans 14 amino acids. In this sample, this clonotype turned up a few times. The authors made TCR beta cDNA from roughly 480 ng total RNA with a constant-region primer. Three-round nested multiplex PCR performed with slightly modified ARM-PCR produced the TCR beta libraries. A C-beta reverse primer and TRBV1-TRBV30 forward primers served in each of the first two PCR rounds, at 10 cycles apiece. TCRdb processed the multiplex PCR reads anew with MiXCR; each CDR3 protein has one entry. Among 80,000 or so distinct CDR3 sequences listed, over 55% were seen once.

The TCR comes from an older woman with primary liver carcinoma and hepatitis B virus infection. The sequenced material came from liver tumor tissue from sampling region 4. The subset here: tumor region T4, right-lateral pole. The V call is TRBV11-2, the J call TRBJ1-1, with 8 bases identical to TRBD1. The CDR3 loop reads CASRTLGQGGEAFF. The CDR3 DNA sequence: TGTGCCAGCAGGACCCTAGGACAGGGCGGTGAAGCTTTCTTT. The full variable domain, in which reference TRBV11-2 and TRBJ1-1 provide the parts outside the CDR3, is EAGVAQSPRYKIIEKRQSVAFWCNPISGHATLYWYQQILGQGPKLLIQFQNNGVVDDSQLPKDRFSAERLKGVDSTLKIQPAKLEDSAVYLCASRTLGQGGEAFFGQGTRLTVV.